This T cell receptor (beta chain) was captured in a study of control samples from healthy donors and cancer patients. Profiled with immunoSEQ multiplex PCR; TCRdb holds only in-frame clones, not every one. The data hold about 96,000 clones, with approximately 95% observed a single time. This CDR3 has 15 residues. Trimming removed 4 bases at V and 6 bases at J, with 17 bases between. CDR1 and CDR2 (germline): SGDLS, YYNGEE. Sequencing used blood. The V call is TRBV9, the J call TRBJ2-1; D is unresolved. The sequence came from a man younger than 35 in good health. The CDR3 loop is CASSSVVRAVNEQFF. The CDR3 DNA is TGTGCCAGCAGCTCCGTAGTAAGGGCCGTCAATGAGCAGTTCTTC.